A selection of T cell receptor beta chains follows, all from one sample in a study of shared clonotypes between healthy human individuals. Produced via immunoSEQ multiplex PCR; TCRdb's table is partial and in-frame only. The data contain millions of clones, around 96% of them singletons. The sequencing sample was made of naive CD8+ T cells sorted from blood. Receptors originate from a man younger than 30 in good health. The CDR3 runs from the conserved cysteine through the conserved F or W. A D gene is named only where the DNA matches it firmly. Clone size, where shown, is once, few, many, or a class for clones that have expanded.

d_call j_call v_call clone_size cdr3_nt cdr3_aa
NA TRBJ2-3 TRBV5-1 NA TGCGCCAGCAGCTGGACCGACCCCACAGATACGCAGTATTTT CASSWTDPTDTQYF
NA TRBJ2-3 TRBV9 NA TGTGCCAGCAGCGTAGCCGGAACAGGGTGGAAGTATTTT CASSVAGTGWKYF
NA TRBJ2-7 TRBV6-6 NA TGTGCCAGCGGGGCAGGGTTGGGCTACGAGCAGTACTTC CASGAGLGYEQYF
TRBD1 TRBJ1-4 TRBV2 NA TGTGCCAGCAGCTACAGGGGCCATAATGAAAAACTGTTTTTT CASSYRGHNEKLFF
NA TRBJ1-1 TRBV5-6 NA TGTGCCAGCAGCTTGGGTGGCAGCACTGAAGCTTTCTTT CASSLGGSTEAFF
TRBD2 TRBJ2-2 TRBV7-9 NA TGTGCCAGCAGCTCTACTAGCGGTAACACCGGGGAGCTGTTTTTT CASSSTSGNTGELFF
TRBD2 TRBJ2-1 TRBV19 NA TGTGCCAGTAGCGACCGAGCGGGAGGAGCCTACAATGAGCAGTTCTTC CASSDRAGGAYNEQFF
NA TRBJ2-3 TRBV19 NA TGTGCCAGTAGTATGGTCGGGGATACGCAGTATTTT CASSMVGDTQYF
NA TRBJ2-2 TRBV27 once TGTGCCAGCAGTTTGGGTGGGGGGACCGGGGAGCTGTTTTTT CASSLGGGTGELFF
NA TRBJ1-1 TRBV11-2 few TGCGCCAGCAGCTCATCCTACACTGAAGCTTTCTTT CASSSSYTEAFF
NA TRBJ2-7 TRBV4-1 NA TGCGCCAGCAGCCAAGCGGGGGGCTCTTCCTACGAGCAGTACTTC CASSQAGGSSYEQYF
TRBD2 TRBJ2-1 TRBV11-2 NA TGTGCCAGCGGGGACCGACGGGGGGTGTACAATGAGCAGTTCTTC CASGDRRGVYNEQFF
NA TRBJ2-7 TRBV10-1 NA TGCGCCAGCAGTGCTGAGGGCTCCTACGAGCAGTACTTC CASSAEGSYEQYF
TRBD1 TRBJ1-2 TRBV4-3 NA TGCGCCAGCAGCCTCGGACAGGGGGCCACCTATGGCTACACCTTC CASSLGQGATYGYTF
TRBD1 TRBJ2-3 TRBV2 NA TGTGCCAGCAGTCCCCTGGGGACAGGGGGCACAGATACGCAGTATTTT CASSPLGTGGTDTQYF
NA TRBJ2-1 TRBV5-4 once TGTGCCAGCAGCCCCCTCGCGGGCGGGTACAATGAGCAGTTCTTC CASSPLAGGYNEQFF
TRBD1 TRBJ1-2 TRBV5-6 once TGTGCCAGCAGCCCAATGACAGGGGAAGCCTATGGCTACACCTTC CASSPMTGEAYGYTF
NA TRBJ1-4 TRBV4-1 once TGCGCCAGCAGCTGGACTTCAGCTAATGAAAAACTGTTTTTT CASSWTSANEKLFF
NA TRBJ2-3 TRBV6-1 NA TGTGCCAGCAGTGAAAGGGGGACAGATACGCAGTATTTT CASSERGTDTQYF
NA TRBJ2-1 TRBV7-2 NA TGTGCCAGCAGCCGATTGGGACAATACAATGAGCAGTTCTTC CASSRLGQYNEQFF
TRBD1 TRBJ1-2 TRBV27 once TGTGCCAGCGGAAACAGGGGCTATGGCTACACCTTC CASGNRGYGYTF
TRBD2 TRBJ2-7 TRBV7-9 NA TGTGCCAGCAGCTTAGCCCCGGGACTAGGGATTAACGAGCAGTACTTC CASSLAPGLGINEQYF
NA TRBJ1-2 TRBV6-5 NA TGTGCCAGCAGTCAAGGACTAGGCGGCTACACCTTC CASSQGLGGYTF
NA TRBJ2-4 TRBV7-9 NA TGTGCCAGCAGCCCCTTGGGGGAGGTCAAAAACATTCAGTACTTC CASSPLGEVKNIQYF
NA TRBJ2-5 TRBV5-1 NA TGCGCCAGCAGCTTGATGGGTCCAAGGACCGGGTTAGTGGCCCAGTACTTC CASSLMGPRTGLVAQYF
NA TRBJ2-7 TRBV7-9 NA TGTGCCAGCAGTACTAGTACCTACGAGCAGTACTTC CASSTSTYEQYF
NA TRBJ2-1 TRBV11-2 NA TGTGCCAGCAGCGTAGAGGGCGGTAGCTCCTACAATGAGCAGTTCTTC CASSVEGGSSYNEQFF
TRBD1 TRBJ2-7 TRBV5-6 NA TGTGCCAGCAGCTTGGCGACAGGGGGCTACGAGCAGTACTTC CASSLATGGYEQYF
NA TRBJ2-3 TRBV29-1 NA TGCAGCGCCGGGAGGCAGGGGGCCACAGATACGCAGTATTTT CSAGRQGATDTQYF
NA TRBJ2-5 TRBV9 NA TGTGCCAGCAGCGGGCGATATGAGGAGACCCAGTACTTC CASSGRYEETQYF
TRBD1 TRBJ2-7 TRBV4-3 NA TGCGCCAGCAGCCAAGGATCAGGGGGCTACGAGCAGTACTTC CASSQGSGGYEQYF
TRBD1 TRBJ1-6 TRBV28 NA TGTGCCAGCAGTTTTGGCAGGGGGTCCTATAATTCACCCCTCCACTTT CASSFGRGSYNSPLHF
NA TRBJ2-3 TRBV2 NA TGTGCCAGCAGTGAAGATCCCGGAGGCACAGATACGCAGTATTTT CASSEDPGGTDTQYF
NA TRBJ1-2 TRBV27 NA TGTGCCAGCAGTCGTCTGGGAGTAACTACTAACTATGGCTACACCTTC CASSRLGVTTNYGYTF
TRBD2 TRBJ2-3 TRBV10-2 once TGCGCCAGCAGTGAGTCAGGACTAGCGGTTAGCACAGATACGCAGTATTTT CASSESGLAVSTDTQYF
TRBD1 TRBJ1-1 TRBV5-6 NA TGTGCCAGCAGCTTGTCCGGGACAGGGTACACTGAAGCTTTCTTT CASSLSGTGYTEAFF
NA TRBJ2-7 TRBV7-9 NA TGTGCCAGCAGTCTCCAACAGGCCTACGAGCAGTACTTC CASSLQQAYEQYF
NA TRBJ1-2 TRBV4-3 NA TGCGCCAGCAGCCCGGAGCAGGGTCTCAACTATGGCTACACCTTC CASSPEQGLNYGYTF
TRBD1 TRBJ1-6 TRBV27 NA TGTGCCAGCAGTGCCGTGGACAGGCCTTCACCCCTCCACTTT CASSAVDRPSPLHF
NA TRBJ2-2 TRBV6-5 NA TGTGCCAGCAGTTACTCTCCAGGGGCGAACACCGGGGAGCTGTTTTTT CASSYSPGANTGELFF
TRBD2 TRBJ2-3 TRBV5-1 NA TGCGCCAGCAGTGATGGGCTAGCGGGGCTGCGGGATACGCAGTATTTT CASSDGLAGLRDTQYF
NA TRBJ1-2 TRBV2 NA TGTGCCAGCAGTGAAGCTGGCCAGGGTACGACTAAGAGGCAGACGAGCTATGGCTACACCTTC CASSEAGQGTTKRQTSYGYTF
NA TRBJ2-1 TRBV6-1 NA TGTGCCAGCAGTGAATGGTCAGGCCTGCGTGGTGAGCAGTTCTTC CASSEWSGLRGEQFF
NA TRBJ2-7 TRBV4-1 NA TGCGCCAGCAGCCGAAGCCACCCCTACGAGCAGTACTTC CASSRSHPYEQYF
TRBD1 TRBJ1-2 TRBV4-1 NA TGCGCCAGCAGCGCACAGGGGACAGCTAACTATGGCTACACCTTC CASSAQGTANYGYTF
NA TRBJ1-2 TRBV27 NA TGTGCCAGCAGCCCCGATATCGGACTCACAGGCTATGGCTACACCTTC CASSPDIGLTGYGYTF
NA TRBJ1-4 TRBV6-1 NA TGTGCCAGCAGTTCCATGGGGGAACTGTTTTTT CASSSMGELFF
NA TRBJ2-7 TRBV27 NA TGTGCCAGCAGTCCCAATGGCAGGGGTCTCTACGAGCAGTACTTC CASSPNGRGLYEQYF
NA TRBJ2-2 TRBV10-1 NA TGCGCCAGCAGTGACCCGCCCGGGACGGCGGGATCCGGGGAGCTGTTTTTT CASSDPPGTAGSGELFF
TRBD1 TRBJ1-2 TRBV5-4 NA TGTGCCAGCAGCCCCGGGACAGGGGGTGGCTACACCTTC CASSPGTGGGYTF
NA TRBJ1-1 TRBV27 NA TGTGCCAGCCTTTTTACCCGGGGGGCAGGCACTGAAGCTTTCTTT CASLFTRGAGTEAFF
TRBD1 TRBJ1-2 TRBV5-8 once TGTGCCAGCAGCTTCCCTTTCGGACAGGGTGACCTCTTATTTGGCTACACCTTC CASSFPFGQGDLLFGYTF
NA TRBJ2-3 TRBV5-1 once TGCGCCAGCAGCCCTGGACTGAACACAGATACGCAGTATTTT CASSPGLNTDTQYF
TRBD1 TRBJ2-1 TRBV7-6 NA TGTGCCAGCAGCTGGGGGACAGGGCTCGATGAGCAGTTCTTC CASSWGTGLDEQFF
NA TRBJ2-1 TRBV6-1 NA TGTGCCACCACCCCGGGGGTGGGGGACGATGAGCAGTTCTTC CATTPGVGDDEQFF
NA TRBJ1-2 TRBV10-3 NA TGTGCCATCAGTGAGGGCCTCATCTATGGCTACACCTTC CAISEGLIYGYTF
TRBD2 TRBJ2-7 TRBV5-1 NA TGCGCCAGCAGTCTAGCGGGAACCTACGAGCAGTACTTC CASSLAGTYEQYF
NA TRBJ1-6 TRBV5-6 NA TGTGCCAGCAGCTTTGCAGGGAGCTCCTATAATTCACCCCTCCACTTT CASSFAGSSYNSPLHF
NA TRBJ2-7 TRBV6-5 NA TGTGCCAGCAGTTACAGTTTTTGGGGAGAGCAGTACTTC CASSYSFWGEQYF